This TCR beta chain was recorded in a study of tumor-infiltrating lymphocytes in primary liver carcinoma. On the study more broadly: The patients had histopathologically diagnosed primary liver carcinoma, and their disease was treated by surgical resection. Findings and limits, study-wide: Less overlap was seen in tumor-adjacent and tumor-blood pairs than in tumor region pairs.

This clonotype was counted between two and nine times. Its target is not known. Germline DNA was extracted too, while blood RNA derived from unsorted whole blood. The patients, who had chronic HBV infection, were treatment-naive (untreated). With around 490 ng total RNA as template and a constant-region primer, TCR beta cDNA was made. Slightly modified ARM-PCR served as the procedure for the TCR beta libraries. These libraries came from three rounds of nested multiplex PCR. Primers for the first two PCR rounds were TRBV1-TRBV30 forward primers and a C-beta reverse primer (about 9 cycles per round). TCRdb reanalysed the multiplex PCR reads using MiXCR and keeps one entry per CDR3 protein. The profile covers some 320,000 distinct CDR3 sequences, with roughly 60% appearing a single time and around 9.5% taken by the ten largest. This CDR3 has 15 residues. Germline V gives CDR1 SGHNT, CDR2 YYREEE (reference sequence). V shed 0 bases and J shed 2 bases, with 8 bases lying between them.

The chain couples TRBV5-4 to TRBJ2-2, with a weak D call TRBD2 (6 bases). What was sequenced was peripheral blood. This sequence originates from a man aged 35-49 years with primary liver carcinoma and hepatitis B virus infection. CDR3 sequence reads: CASSLVAGNTGELFF. DNA of the CDR3: TGTGCCAGCAGCTTGGTGGCGGGAAACACCGGGGAGCTGTTTTTT.